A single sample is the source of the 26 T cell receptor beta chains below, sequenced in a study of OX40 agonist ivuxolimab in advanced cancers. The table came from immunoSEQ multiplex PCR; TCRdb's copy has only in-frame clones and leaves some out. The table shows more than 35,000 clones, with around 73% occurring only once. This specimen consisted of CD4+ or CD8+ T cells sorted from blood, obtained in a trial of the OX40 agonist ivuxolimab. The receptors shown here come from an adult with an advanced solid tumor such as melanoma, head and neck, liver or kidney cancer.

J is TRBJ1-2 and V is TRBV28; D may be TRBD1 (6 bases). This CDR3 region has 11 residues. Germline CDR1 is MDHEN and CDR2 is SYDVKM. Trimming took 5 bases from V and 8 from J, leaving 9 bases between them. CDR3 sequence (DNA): TGTGCCAGCAGTACAGGGCTCGGCTACACCTTC. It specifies CASSTGLGYTF.

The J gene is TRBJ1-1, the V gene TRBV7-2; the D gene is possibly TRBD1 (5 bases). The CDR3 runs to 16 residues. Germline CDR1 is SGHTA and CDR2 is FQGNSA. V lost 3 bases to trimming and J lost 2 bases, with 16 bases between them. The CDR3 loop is CASSFRVTTANTEAFF. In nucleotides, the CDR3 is TGTGCCAGCAGCTTCAGGGTGACAACAGCAAACACTGAAGCTTTCTTT.

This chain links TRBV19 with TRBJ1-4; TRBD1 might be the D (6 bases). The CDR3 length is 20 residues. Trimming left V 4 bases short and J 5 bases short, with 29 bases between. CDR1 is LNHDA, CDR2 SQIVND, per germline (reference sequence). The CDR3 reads CASSTTILLPNRAQNEKLFF. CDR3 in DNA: TGTGCCAGTAGTACGACGATCCTATTACCCAACAGGGCCCAGAATGAAAAACTGTTTTTT. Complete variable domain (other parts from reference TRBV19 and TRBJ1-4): DGGITQSPKYLFRKEGQNVTLSCEQNLNHDAMYWYRQDPGQGLRLIYYSQIVNDFQKGDIAEGYSVSREKKESFPLTVTSAQKNPTAFYLCASSTTILLPNRAQNEKLFFGSGTQLSVL.

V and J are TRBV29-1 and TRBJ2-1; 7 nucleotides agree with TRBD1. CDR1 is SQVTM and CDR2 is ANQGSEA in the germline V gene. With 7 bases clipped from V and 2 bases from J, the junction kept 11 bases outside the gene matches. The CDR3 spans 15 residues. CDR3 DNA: TGCAGCGCCACTCTTTTACAGGGGACCTACAATGAGCAGTTCTTC. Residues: CSATLLQGTYNEQFF.

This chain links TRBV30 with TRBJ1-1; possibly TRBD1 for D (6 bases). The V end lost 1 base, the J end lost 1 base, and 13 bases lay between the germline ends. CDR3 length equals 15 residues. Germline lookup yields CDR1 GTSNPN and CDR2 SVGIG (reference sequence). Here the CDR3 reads CAWSAQNRANTEAFF. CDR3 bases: TGTGCCTGGAGTGCTCAAAACAGGGCGAACACTGAAGCTTTCTTT.

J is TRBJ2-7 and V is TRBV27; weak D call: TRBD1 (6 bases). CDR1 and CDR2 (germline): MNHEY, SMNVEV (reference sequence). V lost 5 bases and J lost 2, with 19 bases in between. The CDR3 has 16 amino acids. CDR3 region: CASSRGDTLRTYEQYF. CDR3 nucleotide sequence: TGTGCCAGCAGTCGAGGGGACACCCTACGGACCTACGAGCAGTACTTC.

CDR3 residues: CASSQGLAGGTYEQYF. CDR3 sequence (DNA): TGCGCCAGCAGCCAAGGACTAGCGGGGGGCACCTACGAGCAGTACTTC. The chain employs TRBV4-1 and TRBJ2-7, with 13 nucleotides matching TRBD2. The CDR3 consists of 16 residues. Germline lookup yields CDR1 MGHRA and CDR2 YSYEKL. J gave up 2 bases and V 1 base, and 2 bases lay outside the gene matches.

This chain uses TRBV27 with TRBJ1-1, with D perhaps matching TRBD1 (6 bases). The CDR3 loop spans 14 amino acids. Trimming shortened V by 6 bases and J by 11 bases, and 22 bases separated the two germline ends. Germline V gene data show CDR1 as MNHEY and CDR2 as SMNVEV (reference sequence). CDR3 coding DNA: TGTGCCAGCAGCCTTGCAGGGGCGCCTGAGGGGGCTTTCTTT. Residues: CASSLAGAPEGAFF.

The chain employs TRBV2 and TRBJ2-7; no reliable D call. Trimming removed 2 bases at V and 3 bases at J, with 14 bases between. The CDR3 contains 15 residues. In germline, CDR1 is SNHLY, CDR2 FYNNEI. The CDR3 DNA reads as TGTGCCAGCAGTGAACACTATGGGAAGGGCTACGAGCAGTACTTC. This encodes CASSEHYGKGYEQYF.

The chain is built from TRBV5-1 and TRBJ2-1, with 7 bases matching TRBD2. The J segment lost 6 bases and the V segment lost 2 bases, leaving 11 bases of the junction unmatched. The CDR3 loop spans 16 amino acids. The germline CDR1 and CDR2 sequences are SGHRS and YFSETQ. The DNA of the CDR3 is TGCGCCAGCAGCTTCGAGGGAGGGCCAAATGGCAATGAGCAGTTCTTC. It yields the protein CASSFEGGPNGNEQFF.

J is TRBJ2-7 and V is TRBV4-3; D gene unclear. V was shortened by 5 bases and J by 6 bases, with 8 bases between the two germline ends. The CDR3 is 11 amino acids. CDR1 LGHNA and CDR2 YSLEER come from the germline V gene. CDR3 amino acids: CASSDFSEQYF. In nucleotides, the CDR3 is TGCGCCAGCAGCGACTTCAGCGAGCAGTACTTC.

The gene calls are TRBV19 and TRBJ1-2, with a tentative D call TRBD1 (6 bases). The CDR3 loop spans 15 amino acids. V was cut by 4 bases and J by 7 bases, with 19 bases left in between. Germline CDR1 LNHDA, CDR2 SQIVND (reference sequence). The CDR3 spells CASSTQTGHVSGYTF. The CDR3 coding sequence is TGTGCCAGTAGTACTCAAACAGGGCATGTCTCTGGCTACACCTTC. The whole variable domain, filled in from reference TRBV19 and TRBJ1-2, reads DGGITQSPKYLFRKEGQNVTLSCEQNLNHDAMYWYRQDPGQGLRLIYYSQIVNDFQKGDIAEGYSVSREKKESFPLTVTSAQKNPTAFYLCASSTQTGHVSGYTFGSGTRLTVV.

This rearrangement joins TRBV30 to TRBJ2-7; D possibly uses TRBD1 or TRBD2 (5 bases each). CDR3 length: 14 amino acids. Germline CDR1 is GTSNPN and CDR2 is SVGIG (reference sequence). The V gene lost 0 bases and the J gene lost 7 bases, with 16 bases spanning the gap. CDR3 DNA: TGTGCCTGGAGTGTGGTTTTACCCGAGGGGGAGCAGTACTTC. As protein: CAWSVVLPEGEQYF.

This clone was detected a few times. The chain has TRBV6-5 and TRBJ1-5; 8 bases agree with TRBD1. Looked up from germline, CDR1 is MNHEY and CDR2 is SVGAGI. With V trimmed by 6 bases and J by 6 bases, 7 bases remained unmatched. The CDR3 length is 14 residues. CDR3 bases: TGTGCCAGCAGGGTGAAGCAGGGGGCTCAGCCCCAGCATTTT. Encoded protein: CASRVKQGAQPQHF.

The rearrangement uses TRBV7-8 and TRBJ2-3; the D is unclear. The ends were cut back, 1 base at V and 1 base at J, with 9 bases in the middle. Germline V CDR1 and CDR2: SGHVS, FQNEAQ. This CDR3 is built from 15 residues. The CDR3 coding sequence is TGTGCCAGCAGCTTAGGGCAGTCTGGCACAGATACGCAGTATTTT. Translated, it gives CASSLGQSGTDTQYF.

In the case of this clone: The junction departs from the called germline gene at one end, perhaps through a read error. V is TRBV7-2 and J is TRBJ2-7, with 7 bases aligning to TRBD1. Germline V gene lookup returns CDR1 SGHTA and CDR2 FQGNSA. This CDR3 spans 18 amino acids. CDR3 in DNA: TGTGCCAGCAGCCTAGCCGGGACAGCATTAGGGCGGTCCTACGAGCAGTACTTC. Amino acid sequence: CASSLAGTALGRSYEQYF.

The CDR3 nucleotides read TGTGCCAGCAGTTTCCAGGGGGCGAACTCCAATGAGCAGTTCTTC. It specifies CASSFQGANSNEQFF. The chain recombines TRBV27 with TRBJ2-1; 8 bases map to TRBD1. The CDR3 sequence is 15 residues long. Germline assignment: CDR1 MNHEY and CDR2 SMNVEV (reference sequence). V lost 3 bases and J lost 6; bases outside the gene matches: 7.

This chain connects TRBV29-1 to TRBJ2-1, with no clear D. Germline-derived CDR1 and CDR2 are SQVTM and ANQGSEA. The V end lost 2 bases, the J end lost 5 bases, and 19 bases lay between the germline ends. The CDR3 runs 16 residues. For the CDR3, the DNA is TGCAGCGTTGAAAACAGCCTCAAAAAATTACACAATGAGCAGTTCTTC. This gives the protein CSVENSLKKLHNEQFF.

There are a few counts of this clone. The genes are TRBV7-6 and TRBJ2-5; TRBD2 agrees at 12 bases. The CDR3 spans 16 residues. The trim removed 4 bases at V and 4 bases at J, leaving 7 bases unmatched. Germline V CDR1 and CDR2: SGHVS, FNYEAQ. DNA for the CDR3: TGTGCCAGCAGCTCTAGACTAGCGGGAGTTGGAGAGACCCAGTACTTC. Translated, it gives CASSSRLAGVGETQYF. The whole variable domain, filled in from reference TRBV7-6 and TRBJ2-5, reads GAGVSQSPRYKVTKRGQDVALRCDPISGHVSLYWYRQALGQGPEFLTYFNYEAQQDKSGLPNDRFSAERPEGSISTLTIQRTEQRDSAMYRCASSSRLAGVGETQYFGPGTRLLVL.

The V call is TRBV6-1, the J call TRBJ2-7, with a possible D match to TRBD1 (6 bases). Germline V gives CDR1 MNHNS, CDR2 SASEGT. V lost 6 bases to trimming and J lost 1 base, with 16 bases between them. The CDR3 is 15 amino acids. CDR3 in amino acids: CASRHPGHGSYEQYF. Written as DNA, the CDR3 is TGTGCCAGCAGGCACCCGGGACACGGATCCTACGAGCAGTACTTC.

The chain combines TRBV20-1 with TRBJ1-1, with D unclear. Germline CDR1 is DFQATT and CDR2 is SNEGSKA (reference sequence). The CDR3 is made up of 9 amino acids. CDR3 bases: TGCAGGCCCGACGGTGAAGCTTTCTTT. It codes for CRPDGEAFF.

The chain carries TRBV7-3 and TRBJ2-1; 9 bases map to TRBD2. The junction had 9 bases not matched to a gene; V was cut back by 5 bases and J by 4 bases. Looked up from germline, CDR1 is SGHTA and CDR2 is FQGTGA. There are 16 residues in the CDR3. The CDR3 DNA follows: TGTGCCAGCAGCCCCGGGAGAGCGGGAGGATACAATGAGCAGTTCTTC. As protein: CASSPGRAGGYNEQFF.

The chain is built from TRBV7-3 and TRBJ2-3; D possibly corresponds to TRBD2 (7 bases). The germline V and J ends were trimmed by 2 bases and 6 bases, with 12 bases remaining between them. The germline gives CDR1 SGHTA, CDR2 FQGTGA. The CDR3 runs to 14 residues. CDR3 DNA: TGTGCCAGCAGCTTAGGGGGGGCACAGGATACGCAGTATTTT. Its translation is CASSLGGAQDTQYF.

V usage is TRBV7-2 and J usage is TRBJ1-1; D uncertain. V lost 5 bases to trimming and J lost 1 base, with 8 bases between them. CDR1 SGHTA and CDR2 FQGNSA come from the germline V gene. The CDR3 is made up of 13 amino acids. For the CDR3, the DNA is TGTGCCAGCAGCCAAGACAAGAACACTGAAGCTTTCTTT. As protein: CASSQDKNTEAFF.

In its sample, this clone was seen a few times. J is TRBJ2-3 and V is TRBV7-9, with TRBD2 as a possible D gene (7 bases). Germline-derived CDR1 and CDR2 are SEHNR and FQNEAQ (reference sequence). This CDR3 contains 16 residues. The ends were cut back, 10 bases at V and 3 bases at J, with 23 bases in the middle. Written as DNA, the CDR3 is TGTGCCACCCCGGTGGGGGGGCAGGGGAGTACAGATACGCAGTATTTT. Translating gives CATPVGGQGSTDTQYF.

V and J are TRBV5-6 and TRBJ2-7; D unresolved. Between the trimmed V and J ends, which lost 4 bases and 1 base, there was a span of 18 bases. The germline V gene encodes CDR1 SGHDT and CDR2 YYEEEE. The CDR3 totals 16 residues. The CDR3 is CASSRNDGSRSYEQYF. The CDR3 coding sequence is TGTGCCAGCAGCAGGAACGACGGGTCTCGGTCCTACGAGCAGTACTTC.